This T cell receptor (beta chain) comes out of a study of T cells in Graves' hyperthyroidism and ophthalmopathy. Study-wide findings and caveats: A model using 13 V-J features told ophthalmopathy apart from stable hyperthyroidism.

This clonotype was observed many times. Its antigen is unidentified. What was amplified from RNA transcripts were TCR beta CDR3 regions. Researchers ran a first-round RT-PCR on the TCR CDR3 using the HTBI primer set. MiXCR was run by TCRdb on the multiplex PCR reads, yielding one entry per CDR3 protein. The sample records approximately 95,000 distinct CDR3 sequences, around 42% being singletons. Diagnosis relied on clinical symptoms, serum thyroxine and TRAb, thyroid ultrasound and orbital computed tomography. The clonotype comes from a woman in her 30s with Graves' hyperthyroidism. The sample comprised peripheral blood or thyroid tissue (not recorded which).

CDR3 coding DNA: TGTGCCAGCAGCCAAGTAACCGGGACAGGGCTCAGTGGCTACACCTTC. This encodes CASSQVTGTGLSGYTF. The chain couples TRBV4-2 to TRBJ1-2, with 9 positions matching TRBD1. CDR1 and CDR2 from the germline V gene are LGHNA and YNFKEQ. The CDR3 extends over 16 amino acids. The junction had 10 bases not matched to a gene; V was cut back by 1 base and J by 7 bases.